Listed here are 4 T cell receptor beta chains from one sample, sequenced in a study of OX40 agonist ivuxolimab in advanced cancers. TCRdb keeps only in-frame clones here, not all; method: immunoSEQ multiplex PCR. The table shows some 100,000 clones, with around 90% occurring only once. Sequenced here: CD4+ or CD8+ T cells sorted from blood, sampled in a trial of the OX40 agonist ivuxolimab. All receptors derive from an adult with an advanced solid tumor such as melanoma, head and neck, liver or kidney cancer.

The chain is built from TRBV10-2 and TRBJ1-2; the match to TRBD1 covers 8 bases. Trimming cost V 6 bases and J 5 bases; bases outside gene matches: 5. The CDR3 extends over 13 amino acids. In germline, CDR1 is WSHSY, CDR2 SAAADI. CDR3 protein: CASSPGQEYGYTF. The DNA of the CDR3 is TGCGCCAGCAGCCCGGGACAGGAGTATGGCTACACCTTC.

This chain links TRBV9 with TRBJ2-7; D not resolved. In germline, CDR1 is SGDLS, CDR2 YYNGEE. The V gene lost 4 bases and the J gene lost 7 bases, with 24 bases spanning the gap. The CDR3 runs 16 residues. CDR3 nucleotides: TGTGCCAGCAGCCCCGATCGTCCCATCGGAACGGGTGAGCAGTACTTC. The encoded protein is CASSPDRPIGTGEQYF.

The chain has TRBV19 and TRBJ2-1, with 9 bases that match TRBD2. Losses at the gene ends were 5 bases for V and 7 bases for J; bases not matched to a gene: 6. CDR3 length: 14 residues. In germline, CDR1 is LNHDA, CDR2 SQIVND (reference sequence). The CDR3 region has the DNA TGTGCCAGTAGTTGGGGACTAGCAGCTAATGAGCAGTTCTTC. Amino acid sequence: CASSWGLAANEQFF.

V gene TRBV5-1 combines with J gene TRBJ2-1; 8 bases map to TRBD1. The CDR3 length is 15 residues. The V gene's germline CDR1 is SGHRS and CDR2 YFSETQ. Trimming removed 3 bases from V and 6 bases from J; junction bases left unmatched: 8. The CDR3 DNA reads as TGCGCCAGCAGCTCAAGGACAGGGCCGGGCAATGAGCAGTTCTTC. Its translation is CASSSRTGPGNEQFF.